Listed below are T cell receptor beta chains from one sample, sequenced in a study of T cell changes during pregnancy in multiple sclerosis. Only in-frame clones appear in the TCRdb table, and some are missing; sequencing was by immunoSEQ multiplex PCR. The repertoire includes fewer than 90,000 clones, around 94% of them detected once, and about 1.7% sits in the top ten. The sample consisted of peripheral blood, taken after pregnancy. These receptors were taken from a female donor in good health, enrolled as a control in a pregnancy study. CDR3s include the opening cysteine and the closing phenylalanine or tryptophan. The order of the fields is D gene, CDR3 length, clone size, J gene, V gene, CDR3 DNA, CDR3 protein. A D gene is named only where the DNA matches it firmly. The size entry is marked missing in some rows and otherwise reads once, few, many or a size class.

-	14	-	TRBJ2-3	TRBV5-5	TGTGCCAGCAGCGCCAGGGTCGCCACAGATACGCAGTATTTT	CASSARVATDTQYF
TRBD1	14	-	TRBJ1-2	TRBV19	TGTGCCAGTAGTAAGGGAACAGGGGTGAGAGGCTACACCTTC	CASSKGTGVRGYTF
-	12	-	TRBJ1-2	TRBV28	TGTGCCAGCAGGGGACGGGGGGATGGCTACACCTTC	CASRGRGDGYTF
-	14	once	TRBJ1-5	TRBV19	TGTGCCAGTAGTATAGAGGGGGGTAGACAGCCCCAGCATTTT	CASSIEGGRQPQHF
-	13	-	TRBJ1-1	TRBV4-2	TGTGCCAGCAGCCAAGGACAGAACACTGAAGCTTTCTTT	CASSQGQNTEAFF
TRBD2	14	-	TRBJ2-3	TRBV7-9	TGTGCCAGCAGCACTAGCGGTAGCACAGATACGCAGTATTTT	CASSTSGSTDTQYF
-	14	once	TRBJ2-5	TRBV6-1	TGTGCCAGCAGTGATGGCGGGTTCGAGGAGACCCAGTACTTC	CASSDGGFEETQYF
TRBD2	15	-	TRBJ2-7	TRBV27	TGTGCCAGCAGTTTAGGAGCGGGAGGAGGTGACGAGCAGTACTTC	CASSLGAGGGDEQYF
TRBD1	15	-	TRBJ1-5	TRBV9	TGTGCCAGCAGCGCAGGACAGGTTTCTAGTCAGCCCCAGCATTTT	CASSAGQVSSQPQHF
TRBD2	16	-	TRBJ2-7	TRBV9	TGTGCCAGCAGCGTAGGCGGTAGCGGGGCGTCGTGGGAGCAGTACTTC	CASSVGGSGASWEQYF
-	15	-	TRBJ2-6	TRBV5-1	TGCGCCAGCAGTTTACTGAGCTCTGGGGCCAACGTCCTGACTTTC	CASSLLSSGANVLTF
-	15	-	TRBJ2-7	TRBV2	TGTGCCAGCAGCAACCTCCGGGACTTGGGTCACGAGCAGTACTTC	CASSNLRDLGHEQYF
-	15	-	TRBJ1-4	TRBV6-5	TGTGCCAGCAGTTACTCCTGGGGGGTCGATGAAAAACTGTTTTTT	CASSYSWGVDEKLFF
-	10	many	TRBJ2-1	TRBV2	TGTGCCAGCGGGGGGTCTGAGCAGTTCTTC	CASGGSEQFF
TRBD1	14	-	TRBJ2-7	TRBV7-9	TGTGCCAGCAGCCCCGGGGACAGACCCTACGAGCAGTACTTC	CASSPGDRPYEQYF
TRBD1	14	-	TRBJ1-2	TRBV2	TGTGCCGGATCCCCTGAGACAGGGAACTATGGCTACACCTTC	CAGSPETGNYGYTF
-	15	-	TRBJ2-7	TRBV2	TGTGCCAGCAGTTTGGACAGCGTCATCTCCTACGAGCAGTACTTC	CASSLDSVISYEQYF
TRBD2	14	-	TRBJ2-7	TRBV10-2	TGCGCCACCCTAGCCGGGACTAGCTTCTACGAGCAGTACTTC	CATLAGTSFYEQYF
-	12	-	TRBJ2-7	TRBV28	TGTGCCAGCAGTGCAGGATCCTACGAGCAGTACTTC	CASSAGSYEQYF